These 17 T cell receptor beta chains were all obtained from the same sample, sequenced in a study of blood T cell repertoires in COVID-19. Some clones are missing from TCRdb's copy, which holds only in-frame ones; the method was immunoSEQ multiplex PCR. The data hold fewer than 300,000 clones, with around 82% observed a single time. Sequences were obtained from peripheral blood. These receptors originate from a human donor in a cohort sampled during active COVID-19.

The rearrangement links TRBV21-1 to TRBJ2-5; the DNA was not used to check the table's D call, TRBD1. TRBV21-1 is labeled a pseudogene. CDR3 length equals 16 residues. The CDR3 is CASSKVGQGPQETQYF. DNA for the CDR3: TGTGCCAGCAGCAAAGTGGGACAGGGGCCACAAGAGACCCAGTACTTC.

The chain has TRBV3-1 (or the pseudogene TRBV3-2) and TRBJ2-1; 10 bases line up with TRBD2. V shed 2 bases and J 6 bases; nucleotides not matched to a gene: 7. Germline V gene sequence: CDR1 LGHDT, CDR2 YNNKEL (reference sequence). This CDR3 comprises 16 residues. The CDR3 loop reads CASSQRSGRAANEQFF. CDR3 coding DNA: TGTGCCAGCAGCCAAAGGAGCGGGAGGGCCGCCAATGAGCAGTTCTTC.

This chain joins TRBV11-2 and TRBJ2-2; 11 bases are a match to TRBD2. The length of the CDR3 is 16 residues. Trimming cost V 3 bases and J 6 bases; bases outside gene matches: 6. CDR1 SGHAT and CDR2 FQNNGV come from the germline V gene. CDR3 in amino acids: CASSFTSGGGAGELFF. The CDR3, as DNA: TGTGCCAGCAGCTTCACTAGCGGGGGCGGGGCCGGGGAGCTGTTTTTT.

The chain employs TRBV7-2 and TRBJ2-7, with D perhaps matching TRBD1 (6 bases). CDR3 size: 14 residues. The V gene's germline CDR1 is SGHTA and CDR2 FQGNSA. Between the trimmed V and J ends, which lost 6 bases and 3 bases, there was a span of 15 bases. CDR3: CASSFPGQYYEQYF. The CDR3 DNA reads as TGTGCCAGCAGTTTCCCGGGACAATACTACGAGCAGTACTTC.

The gene calls are TRBV6-1 and TRBJ1-5, with D possibly TRBD1 on 5 matching bases. The V end lost 3 bases, the J end lost 2 bases, and 5 bases lay between the germline ends. This CDR3 contains 13 residues. CDR1 MNHNS and CDR2 SASEGT come from the germline V gene. This CDR3 is CASSDRGNQPQHF. As DNA, the CDR3 is TGTGCCAGCAGTGACAGGGGCAATCAGCCCCAGCATTTT.

CDR3 in DNA: TGCGCCAGCAGCTCCTTCGGAGGGGGCGGCTATGGCTACACCTTC. Its protein product is CASSSFGGGGYGYTF. The V call is TRBV5-1, the J call TRBJ1-2; 7 bases fit TRBD1. The germline V gene encodes CDR1 SGHRS and CDR2 YFSETQ. The CDR3 consists of 15 residues. With V trimmed by 3 bases and J by 4 bases, 9 bases remained unmatched. The full variable domain, in which reference TRBV5-1 and TRBJ1-2 provide the parts outside the CDR3, is KAGVTQTPRYLIKTRGQQVTLSCSPISGHRSVSWYQQTPGQGLQFLFEYFSETQRNKGNFPGRFSGRQFSNSRSEMNVSTLELGDSALYLCASSSFGGGGYGYTFGSGTRLTVV.

This clone was seen once. The chain is built from TRBV4-2 and TRBJ2-5, with a weak D call TRBD2 (6 bases). Trimming removed 3 bases at V and 4 bases at J, with 21 bases between. Germline assignment: CDR1 LGHNA and CDR2 YNFKEQ. CDR3 length: 17 amino acids. The CDR3 DNA reads TGTGCCAGCAGCCATATTCGACCTACTAGCAAGAGAGAGACCCAGTACTTC. This encodes CASSHIRPTSKRETQYF.

On this clone: The same CDR3 arises from other DNA sequences in this sample as well. The CDR3 nucleotides are TGTGCCAGCAGCCCCGACAGGTTTTCTGGAAACACCATATATTTT. This sequence encodes CASSPDRFSGNTIYF. The J gene is TRBJ1-3, the V gene TRBV6-5; D possibly corresponds to TRBD1 (6 bases). Trimming took 6 bases from V and 1 from J, leaving 13 bases between them. The germline gives CDR1 MNHEY, CDR2 SVGAGI. CDR3 length: 15 amino acids.

This chain links TRBV14 with TRBJ1-1, with TRBD1 matching over 7 bases. Germline V gene lookup returns CDR1 SGHDN and CDR2 FVKESK. V was pared by 3 bases and J by 0 bases, with 7 bases of the junction left unmatched. This CDR3 has 16 amino acids. Written as DNA, the CDR3 is TGTGCCAGCAGCCAGTTGACAGGGAACGTGAACACTGAAGCTTTCTTT. Its protein product is CASSQLTGNVNTEAFF.

The chain uses TRBV7-2 and TRBJ2-5; 7 positions agree with TRBD2. The CDR3 consists of 18 residues. V gave up 5 bases and J gave up 2 bases; unmatched junction bases: 17. Germline-derived CDR1 and CDR2 are SGHTA and FQGNSA. The CDR3 loop is CASSPFGFGGSTQETQYF. The CDR3 coding sequence is TGTGCCAGCAGCCCATTCGGTTTTGGCGGGAGCACGCAAGAGACCCAGTACTTC.

The rearrangement joins TRBV10-3 to TRBJ2-1; 11 bases align to TRBD1. The CDR3 has 16 residues. CDR1 is ENHRY and CDR2 is SYGVKD in the germline V gene. Trimming took 5 bases from V and 4 from J; bases not matched to a gene: 7. The CDR3, as DNA: TGTGCCATCAGTCGTACCCGGGACAGGGGGTACAATGAGCAGTTCTTC. Translating gives CAISRTRDRGYNEQFF.

CDR3 residues: CSVDPDRGQETQYF. CDR3 DNA sequence: TGCAGCGTTGACCCGGACAGGGGACAAGAGACCCAGTACTTC. The J gene is TRBJ2-5, the V gene TRBV29-1; the match to TRBD1 covers 9 bases. The germline gives CDR1 SQVTM, CDR2 ANQGSEA. CDR3 length: 14 residues. The ends lost 3 bases at V and 2 bases at J; junction bases unmatched: 4. Variable domain in full (rest from reference TRBV29-1 and TRBJ2-5): SAVISQKPSRDICQRGTSLTIQCQVDSQVTMMFWYRQQPGQSLTLIATANQGSEATYESGFVIDKFPISRPNLTFSTLTVSNMSPEDSSIYLCSVDPDRGQETQYFGPGTRLLVL.

Points on this clone: Other DNA sequences in this sample translate to the same CDR3. The chain joins TRBV6-4 to TRBJ1-1; D ambiguous. Germline V CDR1 and CDR2: MRHNA, SNTAGT. The CDR3 has 13 residues. The germline V and J ends were trimmed by 4 bases and 1 base, with 7 bases remaining between them. As DNA, the CDR3 is TGTGCCAGCAGTGTCCAGGCGAACACTGAAGCTTTCTTT. Its protein is CASSVQANTEAFF.

V usage is TRBV3-1 (or the pseudogene TRBV3-2) and J usage is TRBJ2-2; 9 bases line up with TRBD2. The CDR3 has 17 amino acids. Germline V gene data show CDR1 as LGHDT and CDR2 as YNNKEL (reference sequence). V lost 2 bases and J lost 4; bases outside the gene matches: 8. This chain's CDR3 is CASSQTAGGPGTGELFF. CDR3 nucleotides: TGTGCCAGCAGCCAAACGGCGGGGGGGCCTGGCACCGGGGAGCTGTTTTTT.

This clone has only a few counts. V gene TRBV18 combines with J gene TRBJ2-3; D gene uncertain. The CDR3 extends over 17 amino acids. The V end lost 3 bases, the J end lost 0 bases, and 16 bases lay between the germline ends. CDR1 is KGHSH, CDR2 LQKENI, per germline. The CDR3 loop reads CASSPSNVLVSTDTQYF. The CDR3 nucleotides read TGTGCCAGCTCACCTTCGAATGTGCTAGTTAGCACAGATACGCAGTATTTT.

This chain uses TRBV10-2 with TRBJ2-5, with 11 bases that match TRBD2. Germline V gene lookup returns CDR1 WSHSY and CDR2 SAAADI. This CDR3 has 13 residues. The ends lost 6 bases at V and 7 bases at J; junction bases unmatched: 4. The CDR3 loop reads CASRLAGEGTQYF. CDR3 nucleotides: TGCGCCAGCAGACTAGCGGGAGAAGGGACCCAGTACTTC.

The gene calls are TRBV19 and TRBJ2-2; tentatively, D is TRBD1 (5 bases). This CDR3 comprises 14 residues. Germline V gene lookup returns CDR1 LNHDA and CDR2 SQIVND (reference sequence). Deletions cut 5 bases from V and 7 bases from J, with 14 bases between. The CDR3 reads CASSFGRASGELFF. CDR3 in DNA: TGTGCCAGTAGTTTCGGCAGGGCCAGCGGGGAGCTGTTTTTT. The full variable domain, with the rest looked up from reference TRBV19 and TRBJ2-2, is DGGITQSPKYLFRKEGQNVTLSCEQNLNHDAMYWYRQDPGQGLRLIYYSQIVNDFQKGDIAEGYSVSREKKESFPLTVTSAQKNPTAFYLCASSFGRASGELFFGEGSRLTVL.